This TCR beta chain was retrieved from a study of OX40 agonist ivuxolimab in advanced cancers. In the study overall: With a range of about 23 to 90, age averaged approximately 55 years, and more than 75% were male.

Profiled with immunoSEQ multiplex PCR; TCRdb holds only in-frame clones, not every one. The sample carries approximately 90,000 clones, roughly nine tenths recorded once. The CDR3 runs 15 residues. V lost 2 bases, J lost 7 bases, and 11 bases stayed unmatched. Germline-derived CDR1 and CDR2 are SGHRS and YFSETQ. Regarding this clone: What it recognizes is unknown.

The study, taken as a whole, reports: Relative to CD4+ cells, CD8+ T cells on average had more expanded clones. Individuals who were partial responders at 0.1-3.0 mg/kg had clonal expansion that ranked among the lowest.

This receptor was identified in an adult with an advanced solid tumor such as melanoma, head and neck, liver or kidney cancer. The sample consisted of CD4+ or CD8+ T cells sorted from blood, taken in a trial of the OX40 agonist ivuxolimab. The chain combines TRBV5-1 with TRBJ2-7, with 8 bases that match TRBD2. The CDR3 spells CASSFTPAGAGEQYF. The CDR3 DNA sequence: TGCGCCAGCAGCTTCACTCCAGCGGGAGCGGGGGAGCAGTACTTC.